This entry lists 2 T cell receptor beta chains sequenced from one sample in a study of blood T cell repertoires in COVID-19. Sequencing was performed with immunoSEQ multiplex PCR; in TCRdb, only in-frame clones are kept and a portion is missing. The table lists about 57,000 clones, 79% of them singletons. The sample comprised peripheral blood. Receptors were obtained from a human donor in a cohort sampled during active COVID-19.

V is TRBV24-1 and J is TRBJ2-7; TRBD2 matches at 11 bases. Germline trimming cut 7 bases from V and 0 bases from J; bases unmatched to any gene: 7. CDR3 length equals 16 residues. Germline V gives CDR1 KGHDR, CDR2 SFDVKD. This chain's CDR3 is CATSSKGTSGSYEQYF. CDR3 DNA sequence: TGTGCCACCAGCTCAAAGGGGACTAGCGGCTCCTACGAGCAGTACTTC.

The chain carries TRBV28 and TRBJ1-5; a weak D match, TRBD1 (5 bases). The CDR3 has 14 amino acids. V was pared by 2 bases and J by 3 bases, with 8 bases between. Germline CDR1 reads MDHEN; CDR2 reads SYDVKM. In DNA form, the CDR3 reads TGTGCCAGCAGTTTACGACAGTTCAATCAGCCCCAGCATTTT. Residues: CASSLRQFNQPQHF.